Presented here are 16 T cell receptor beta chains from one specimen sequenced in a study of PD-L1 blockade in urothelial cancer. Time point specified: peripheral blood 6 weeks after treatment start. Sequencing was performed with immunoSEQ multiplex PCR; in TCRdb, only in-frame clones are kept and a portion is missing. The sample lists 30,000 to 45,000 clones; approximately 88% were seen once. The sample was PBMCs, taken around atezolizumab (anti-PD-L1) treatment. Receptor source: a man aged 40-50 years with urothelial cancer.

The genes are TRBV4-1 and TRBJ2-1; 7 bases map to TRBD2. The CDR3 runs to 16 residues. Germline loops: CDR1 MGHRA, CDR2 YSYEKL. Germline trimming cut 3 bases from V and 8 bases from J; bases unmatched to any gene: 13. The CDR3 DNA sequence: TGCGCCAGCAGCCACTCGCGGGAGCCCAATTCCCATGAGCAGTTCTTC. It codes for CASSHSREPNSHEQFF.

The chain uses TRBV12-5 and TRBJ2-3; 13 nucleotides line up with TRBD2. The CDR3 has 16 amino acids. Germline V gene sequence: CDR1 LGHNT, CDR2 FRNRAP. J was trimmed by 5 bases and V by 5 bases; bases with no gene match: 7. CDR3 coding DNA: TGTGCTAGTGGTCTAGGACTAGCGGGAGTGATAGATACGCAGTATTTT. Amino acid sequence: CASGLGLAGVIDTQYF.

This clone was observed once. The rearrangement uses TRBV20-1 and TRBJ1-5, with unresolved D. Trimming took off 5 bases at V and 7 bases at J, with 3 bases between the two ends. The CDR3 totals 9 residues. The germline V gene encodes CDR1 DFQATT and CDR2 SNEGSKA (reference sequence). The CDR3 coding sequence is TGCAGTGCTGGCCAGCCCCAGCATTTT. Its translation is CSAGQPQHF.

This sequence joins TRBV10-2 and TRBJ2-2; 13 nucleotides line up with TRBD2. CDR1 is WSHSY and CDR2 is SAAADI in the germline V gene. This CDR3 contains 16 residues. The junction had 3 bases not matched to a gene; V was cut back by 2 bases and J by 6 bases. CDR3 nucleotides: TGCGCCAGCAGTGAGCGGACTAGCGGGAGATCCGGGGAGCTGTTTTTT. Encoded protein: CASSERTSGRSGELFF.

The rearrangement joins TRBV25-1 to TRBJ2-6; no clear D. Trimming took 3 bases from V and 1 from J, leaving 7 bases between them. The CDR3 is 15 residues long. Germline loops: CDR1 MGHDK, CDR2 SYGVNS. CDR3 nucleotides: TGTGCCAGCAGTGATCCAATTTCTGGGGCCAACGTCCTGACTTTC. Translation: CASSDPISGANVLTF.

A few counts support this clone. The chain carries TRBV11-2 and TRBJ2-1, with D possibly matching TRBD2 (5 bases). The CDR3 length is 16 residues. CDR1 is SGHAT, CDR2 FQNNGV, per germline. V shed 6 bases and J shed 10 bases, with 25 bases lying between them. CDR3 loop: CASRASSGVASREQFF. CDR3 coding DNA: TGTGCCAGCAGAGCTTCCTCCGGGGTAGCTTCCAGGGAGCAGTTCTTC.

This sequence joins TRBV28 and TRBJ2-4, with 10 bases matching TRBD1. The CDR3 is made up of 15 amino acids. Germline V gene data show CDR1 as MDHEN and CDR2 as SYDVKM. Trimming at V came to 5 bases and at J to 3 bases, leaving 4 bases not matched to a gene. The CDR3 spells CASSRQGASKNIQYF. In nucleotides, the CDR3 is TGTGCCAGCAGTCGACAGGGGGCTAGCAAAAACATTCAGTACTTC.

The chain uses TRBV18 and TRBJ2-1; 10 nucleotides line up with TRBD2. In germline, CDR1 is KGHSH, CDR2 LQKENI. The CDR3 consists of 20 residues. V shed 3 bases, J shed 0 bases, and the junction held 14 bases outside the gene matches. The CDR3 coding sequence is TGTGCCAGCTCACCGGGCGGTACTAGCGGGGCCAGCGGCTCCTACAATGAGCAGTTCTTC. This gives the protein CASSPGGTSGASGSYNEQFF. Drawing the rest from reference TRBV18 and TRBJ2-1, the complete variable domain is NAGVMQNPRHLVRRRGQEARLRCSPMKGHSHVYWYRQLPEEGLKFMVYLQKENIIDESGMPKERFSAEFPKEGPSILRIQQVVRGDSAAYFCASSPGGTSGASGSYNEQFFGPGTRLTVL.

The rearrangement uses TRBV6-5 and TRBJ2-7; 15 bases match TRBD2. CDR1 and CDR2 (germline): MNHEY, SVGAGI. V lost 6 bases to trimming and J lost 7 bases; unmatched junction nucleotides: 7. The CDR3 length is 15 residues. The CDR3 is CASSWTSGRVREQYF. CDR3 nucleotide sequence: TGTGCCAGCAGCTGGACTAGCGGGAGGGTGCGGGAGCAGTACTTC.

V and J are TRBV6-5 and TRBJ2-1; TRBD1 matches at 9 bases. The V gene's germline CDR1 is MNHEY and CDR2 SVGAGI. V lost 5 bases to trimming and J lost 6 bases; unmatched junction nucleotides: 8. This CDR3 has 15 amino acids. This CDR3 is CASSALPGQGNEQFF. CDR3 DNA: TGTGCCAGCAGTGCCCTCCCGGGACAGGGCAATGAGCAGTTCTTC.

V and J are TRBV5-1 and TRBJ1-2; D might be TRBD1 (6 bases). V was pared by 4 bases and J by 3 bases, with 13 bases between. Germline CDR1 and CDR2: SGHRS and YFSETQ. This CDR3 has 14 amino acids. The CDR3 DNA reads TGCGCCAGCAGCCACCACCGACAGGACTATGGCTACACCTTC. This codes for CASSHHRQDYGYTF.

The chain combines TRBV29-1 with TRBJ2-3; D gene unclear. V was shortened by 5 bases and J by 4 bases, with 10 bases between the two germline ends. The CDR3 has 12 residues. The germline V gene encodes CDR1 SQVTM and CDR2 ANQGSEA. The CDR3 is CSVSDFADTQYF. The CDR3 DNA sequence: TGCAGCGTTTCTGACTTTGCAGATACGCAGTATTTT.

The V and J genes are TRBV28 and TRBJ1-2, with D perhaps TRBD1 (5 bases). CDR1 is MDHEN, CDR2 SYDVKM, per germline. V lost 2 bases, J lost 4 bases, and 8 bases lay in between. The CDR3 sequence is 13 residues long. CDR3 in DNA: TGTGCCAGCAGTTTAGACAGAGTCTATGGCTACACCTTC. Its translation: CASSLDRVYGYTF.

This clone was seen a handful of times. The V gene is TRBV7-9, the J gene TRBJ2-1; TRBD2 aligns across 9 bases. This CDR3 spans 15 amino acids. Germline V lookup: CDR1 SEHNR, CDR2 FQNEAQ (reference sequence). V was pared by 5 bases and J by 6 bases, with 8 bases of the junction left unmatched. Written as DNA, the CDR3 is TGTGCCAGCAGCCAGCGGGAGGCCTATGTCAATGAGCAGTTCTTC. Encoded protein: CASSQREAYVNEQFF.

The gene calls are TRBV28 and TRBJ2-7; tentative D call: TRBD2 (6 bases). V gave up 3 bases and J gave up 9 bases, with 21 bases separating them. The CDR3 runs 15 residues. Looked up from germline, CDR1 is MDHEN and CDR2 is SYDVKM. The CDR3 spells CASSLGRLGLSGQYF. The CDR3 DNA is TGTGCCAGCAGTTTGGGAAGACTAGGTCTATCCGGGCAGTACTTC.

The gene calls are TRBV9 and TRBJ2-1; 9 bases are a match to TRBD2. The CDR3 consists of 15 residues. Germline trimming cut 1 base from V and 8 bases from J; bases unmatched to any gene: 7. Germline values: CDR1 SGDLS, CDR2 YYNGEE. The CDR3 here is CASSVSSGRSHEQFF. As DNA, the CDR3 is TGTGCCAGCAGCGTATCGAGCGGGAGGTCCCATGAGCAGTTCTTC.